The following is a TCR beta chain sequence with its context. Its antigen has not been determined. Per-base quality was not reported, and no clone a single base away is much larger than it. PBMCs were isolated by Ficoll-Paque density gradient centrifugation. This record comes from a study of T-cell memory formation after mild COVID-19 (dated by TCRdb to the early 2020s). Concerning the study at large: TCR sequence clusters from the two donors were found to be largely donor specific. Two young, previously healthy adult volunteers made up the cohort, one male and one female. In two donors, T-cell clones that expanded and contracted after mild COVID-19 were followed by sequencing TCRalpha and TCRbeta repertoires longitudinally. The investigation overall reported the following: The detection of some responding clones in pre-infection memory suggests that pre-existing cross-reactive memory T cells joined the SARS-CoV-2 response. The study covered only a couple of mild cases, and larger cohorts including severe cases with pre-infection samples were considered necessary. Clones that contracted from day 15 to 85 showed balanced CD4/CD8 phenotypes, whereas a second wave of clones that expanded from day 15 to 37 leaned towards CD4+. Whether the second-wave clones peaking on day 37 were SARS-CoV-2 specific was not confirmed. Contracting CD4+ clones were found mainly in CM and EM memory subsets, while CD8+ clones were enriched in EMRA.

Sequenced on an Illumina NovaSeq 6000. Using 5'RACE with constant-segment primers, TCRalpha and TCRbeta cDNA libraries were constructed, with sample barcodes and unique molecular identifiers added in the process. Trizol reagent was used to extract RNA from every sample. Libraries were amplified in two PCR steps, with a second sample barcode and Illumina TruSeq adapters added in the second step. Sequencing of the libraries was done on an Illumina NovaSeq, producing 2 x 150 bp paired-end reads. The paper's data handling went like this. Reads were demultiplexed and collapsed into UMI-guided consensus sequences with migec v1.2.7. Using mixcr v2.1.11, the UMI consensuses were aligned to TRA and TRB V and J templates and assembled into clonotypes. Clonotypes were classified as expanded or contracted when called significant by both edgeR and NoisET, with noise models trained on biological replicates. For edgeR calls, the cutoffs were a false discovery rate-adjusted p below 0.01 and a log2 fold-change threshold of 1. As an exploratory analysis of dynamics, max-normalized trajectories of the 1000 most abundant clonotypes were examined by PCA with hierarchical clustering. The CD4 or CD8 phenotype of responding clones was assigned using the separately sequenced CD4+ and CD8+ repertoires. The public reads were quality trimmed at Q25 with fastp and then assembled into clones with MiXCR by TCRdb, keeping productive beta chains. Duplicate CDR3 protein sequences are folded into a single record with the most common DNA and genes. The V and J calls here are based on TCRdb, not the publication. For this sample the table gives 270,000 or so distinct CDR3 sequences, of which approximately 19% were detected only once. 23% of the sample is in the top ten clones.

The CDR3 runs 11 residues from the cysteine to the phenylalanine. The kept DNA is CDR3 alone, 33 bases in frame from the first base. The germline V gene sets CDR1 to MNHEY and CDR2 to SVGAGI. At the junction V is shortened by 0 bases and J by 7 bases, with 4 bases in between. This chain joins TRBV6-5 to TRBJ2-7, with the identity of the D gene unclear. Sequencing input: PBMCs or a T cell subset sorted from them (not recorded which). The clonotype was recovered from a young man who had mild COVID-19 (a few samples of this study predate the infection). The sample titles of this study are shuffled in the database, so cell type and time point are left out; the donor was told from shared clones. The CDR3 region reads CASSYSGEQYF. The DNA is TGTGCCAGCAGTTACTCGGGGGAGCAGTACTTC.